This T cell receptor beta chain was sequenced during a study of T-cell memory formation after mild COVID-19. Overall study: Clusters were largely donor specific.

V was clipped by 6 bases and J by 8 bases, with 16 bases between them. The germline gives CDR1 LNHDA, CDR2 SQIVND (reference sequence). This CDR3 has 14 amino acids. Study conclusions and caveats: Clonal second-wave expansions that peaked on day 37 had unconfirmed SARS-CoV-2 specificity. CD4+ contracting clones were mainly CM and EM; CD8+ ones, EMRA.

The sample holds a few counts of this clonotype. No antigen is known for it. TCRdb recomputed calls from the 5' RACE reads with MiXCR, one row per CDR3 protein. The data show 130,000 to 150,000 distinct CDR3 sequences, with about 5.7% seen just once and about 2.1% held by the top ten. This clonotype originated in an adult woman who had mild COVID-19 (a few samples of this study predate the infection). Cell type and time point are not known. Sequenced material: PBMCs or a T cell subset sorted from them (not recorded which). The genes are TRBV19 and TRBJ1-4; D remains unclear. CDR3 amino acids: CASRSPGQGEKLFF. The CDR3 DNA reads as TGTGCCAGTAGATCGCCGGGCCAAGGAGAAAAACTGTTTTTT.